What follows are 9 T cell receptor beta chains derived from one specimen sequenced in a study of regulatory T cells in long-lasting Graves disease. Building of the TCR beta libraries involved iRepertoire HTBI primers and Arm-PCR of CDR3 regions. MiXCR was run by TCRdb on the multiplex PCR reads, yielding one entry per CDR3 protein. The sample has approximately 440,000 distinct CDR3 sequences; about a sixth are singletons. The time point denotes: newly diagnosed GD, antithyroid drugs for less than 3 months. The TCR library was made from RNA extracted from PBMCs. These records were also assigned to another study, of T cells in Graves' hyperthyroidism and ophthalmopathy.

The sequenced sample was peripheral blood mononuclear cells (PBMCs), obtained at new diagnosis, from a patient treated with antithyroid drugs. The receptors derive from a man between 40 and 49 years old with Graves disease.

The sample holds many counts of this clonotype. V is TRBV6-1 and J is TRBJ2-3, with D perhaps matching TRBD2 (5 bases). Germline loops: CDR1 MNHNS, CDR2 SASEGT. This CDR3 spans 18 amino acids. V gave up 6 bases and J gave up 0 bases, with 22 bases separating them. This CDR3 reads CASRDSDGIRWSTDTQYF. The CDR3 DNA follows: TGTGCCAGCAGGGATTCCGACGGGATTCGATGGAGCACAGATACGCAGTATTTT.

The chain is built from TRBV11-3 and TRBJ2-5, with 12 bases matching TRBD2. TRBJ2-1 explains the end of the DNA better; the J call may be wrong. The CDR3 spans 16 residues. Germline CDR1 reads SGHNT; CDR2 reads YENEEA. For the CDR3, the DNA is TGTGCCAGCAGCTTAGATCTAGCGGGAGGGCCAGATGAGCAGTTCTTC. Protein sequence: CASSLDLAGGPDEQFF.

This clonotype was counted at least ten times. J is TRBJ1-1 and V is TRBV7-2, with D possibly being TRBD1 (5 bases). Germline V gives CDR1 SGHTA, CDR2 FQGNSA. CDR3 length: 14 residues. Trimming took off 1 base at V and 5 bases at J, with 11 bases between the two ends. The CDR3 is CASSLVGRGTEAFF. CDR3 nucleotide sequence: TGTGCCAGCAGCTTAGTAGGGCGGGGGACTGAAGCTTTCTTT.

Concerning this clonotype itself: A single base separates this from a much larger clone, so it may be a read error. CDR3 coding DNA: TGCAGTGCTAGAGATGCTAGCGGGATCTACGAGCAGTACTTC. It is translated as CSARDASGIYEQYF. V usage is TRBV20-1 and J usage is TRBJ2-7; TRBD2 matches 9 bases. Trimming cost V 0 bases and J 3 bases; bases outside gene matches: 3. CDR3 size: 14 residues. Per the germline V gene, CDR1 is DFQATT and CDR2 is SNEGSKA (reference sequence).

The J gene is TRBJ2-7, the V gene TRBV19, with 9 nucleotides matching TRBD2. Per germline, CDR1 LNHDA and CDR2 SQIVND (reference sequence). The CDR3 runs to 18 residues. V shed 7 bases, J shed 7 bases, and the junction held 23 bases outside the gene matches. This chain's CDR3 is CASTGTSRSISSYNEQYF. The CDR3 region has the DNA TGTGCCAGTACGGGGACTAGCCGATCCATTAGCTCCTACAATGAGCAGTACTTC.

There are a few counts of this clonotype. The rearrangement joins TRBV5-1 to TRBJ2-2; no definite D call. Germline V gene sequence: CDR1 SGHRS, CDR2 YFSETQ. V lost 4 bases, J lost 2 bases, and 9 bases lay in between. The CDR3 has 14 amino acids. CDR3 residues: CASSKDPNTGELFF. The DNA for the CDR3 is TGCGCCAGCAGCAAGGACCCTAACACCGGGGAGCTGTTTTTT.

In its sample, this clonotype was seen many times. This chain links TRBV6-1 with TRBJ2-7; TRBD2 matches 13 bases. The CDR3 extends over 14 amino acids. V lost 6 bases to trimming and J lost 6 bases; unmatched junction nucleotides: 5. CDR1 is MNHNS and CDR2 is SASEGT in the germline V gene. The CDR3 spells CASSATSGRVEQYF. The CDR3 DNA is TGTGCCAGCAGCGCTACTAGCGGGAGGGTCGAGCAGTACTTC.

This clonotype showed up many times. The chain links TRBV12-3 or TRBV12-4 to TRBJ2-1; the D gene is possibly TRBD2 (6 bases). CDR3 length: 15 residues. Trimming left V 6 bases short and J 4 bases short, with 16 bases between. CDR3 nucleotide sequence: TGTGCCAGCAGATTCGCCGGAGGGCCATACAATGAGCAGTTCTTC. Translating it yields CASRFAGGPYNEQFF.

The table lists this clonotype with many counts. The junction departs from germline at one end; a sequencing error may be responsible. CDR3 amino acids: CASSPTSGTYEQYF. The CDR3 bases are TGTGCCAGCTCACCAACTAGCGGGACCTACGAGCAGTACTTC. The chain has TRBV5-1 and TRBJ2-7; 10 positions agree with TRBD2. Germline V gene data show CDR1 as SGHRS and CDR2 as YFSETQ. The CDR3 consists of 14 residues.